This entry lists 27 T cell receptor beta chains sequenced from one sample in a study of blood T cell repertoires in COVID-19 (dated by TCRdb to the early 2020s). Library method: the immunoSEQ multiplex PCR assay. In TCRdb, the immuneACCESS table is reduced to in-frame sequences with V and J assigned. These tables do not hold every clone; where another copy was compared, an unresolved V gene accounts for under half, and the others remain unexplained. The table for this sample lists around 370,000 clones; 90% of them were counted only once. The ten largest account for around 7% of the sample. Sample: peripheral blood. The receptor source for this set is a young man with active or convalescent COVID-19.

V usage is TRBV11-3 and J usage is TRBJ1-2; D ambiguous. Trimming removed 5 bases from V and 4 bases from J, with 17 bases in between. The CDR3 consists of 15 residues. The germline gives CDR1 SGHNT, CDR2 YENEEA. The CDR3 DNA sequence: TGTGCCAGCAGCCCTATCCTCAATAAAAGCTATGGCTACACCTTC. Encoded protein: CASSPILNKSYGYTF.

The CDR3 loop is CASSSDRGTEAFF. CDR3 DNA sequence: TGTGCCAGTAGTTCGGACAGGGGGACTGAAGCTTTCTTT. The genes are TRBV19 and TRBJ1-1; 10 bases align to TRBD1. V gave up 5 bases and J gave up 5 bases; unmatched junction bases: 2. Germline CDR1 LNHDA, CDR2 SQIVND (reference sequence). This CDR3 is 13 amino acids long.

The CDR3 region is CASSSAGGPDEQFF. CDR3 DNA: TGTGCCAGCAGTTCTGCGGGGGGGCCCGATGAGCAGTTCTTC. The chain joins TRBV6-2 or TRBV6-3 to TRBJ2-1; the match to TRBD2 covers 9 bases. CDR3 length: 14 residues. V was clipped by 4 bases and J by 8 bases; unmatched bases: 6. Germline CDR1 is MNHEY and CDR2 is SVGEGT.

The chain couples TRBV19 to TRBJ2-5; weak D call: TRBD2 (6 bases). The CDR3 is 16 amino acids. The germline CDR1 and CDR2 sequences are LNHDA and SQIVND (reference sequence). V lost 5 bases, J lost 4 bases, and 20 bases lay in between. CDR3 DNA: TGTGCCAGTAGTCCATCCCTCGCGGGGCGGGTAGAGACCCAGTACTTC. Protein sequence: CASSPSLAGRVETQYF.

The chain uses TRBV27 and TRBJ1-5; D remains unclear. The CDR3 covers 14 residues. V dropped 2 bases and J dropped 5 bases, with 10 bases sitting between them. CDR1 is MNHEY and CDR2 is SMNVEV in the germline V gene (reference sequence). CDR3: CASSLRVGDQPQHF. CDR3 nucleotides: TGTGCCAGCAGTTTAAGGGTCGGGGATCAGCCCCAGCATTTT.

This sequence joins TRBV14 and TRBJ1-2; D is undetermined. The ends were cut back, 0 bases at V and 4 bases at J, with 12 bases in the middle. The CDR3 sequence is 15 residues long. The germline gives CDR1 SGHDN, CDR2 FVKESK. The CDR3 loop is CASSQDMRQTYGYTF. The CDR3 DNA sequence: TGTGCCAGCAGCCAAGATATGCGGCAGACCTATGGCTACACCTTC.

The rearrangement links TRBV7-9 to TRBJ2-5; D perhaps matches TRBD1 (6 bases). V lost 1 base and J 6 bases, leaving 12 bases between the germline ends. Germline V gene data show CDR1 as SEHNR and CDR2 as FQNEAQ (reference sequence). The CDR3 spans 14 residues. For the CDR3, the DNA is TGTGCCAGCAGCTTAGGGGGGCAGGGGCAGACCCAGTACTTC. Translating it yields CASSLGGQGQTQYF.

The J gene is TRBJ2-7, the V gene TRBV27; 9 positions match TRBD1. After removal of 6 bases from V and 6 bases from J, the junction contained 9 bases not matched to a gene. In germline, CDR1 is MNHEY, CDR2 SMNVEV (reference sequence). This CDR3 contains 14 residues. For the CDR3, the DNA is TGTGCCAGCAGACCCACACAGGGGGCCGGCGAGCAGTACTTC. Residues: CASRPTQGAGEQYF.

This clone was recorded a few times. V is TRBV19 and J is TRBJ1-4; possibly TRBD1 for D (6 bases). Germline CDR1 is LNHDA and CDR2 is SQIVND (reference sequence). V dropped 3 bases and J dropped 8 bases, with 10 bases sitting between them. This CDR3 spans 13 amino acids. Here the CDR3 reads CASSIGQKEKLFF. In nucleotides, the CDR3 is TGTGCCAGTAGTATTGGACAGAAAGAAAAACTGTTTTTT.

The chain couples TRBV18 to TRBJ1-1; D gene uncertain. The V end was cut by 0 bases, the J end by 1 base, with 9 bases between. The V gene's germline CDR1 is KGHSH and CDR2 LQKENI. The CDR3 runs to 15 residues. CDR3 sequence: CASSPPPGKNTEAFF. The CDR3 nucleotides read TGTGCCAGCTCACCACCCCCCGGGAAGAACACTGAAGCTTTCTTT.

The V and J genes are TRBV28 and TRBJ1-3; D not resolved. Germline V gene data show CDR1 as MDHEN and CDR2 as SYDVKM. V gave up 8 bases and J gave up 0 bases, with 11 bases separating them. The CDR3 totals 14 residues. CDR3 protein: CASGLASSGNTIYF. The CDR3 DNA is TGTGCCAGCGGACTGGCGAGCTCTGGAAACACCATATATTTT.

V usage is TRBV24-1 and J usage is TRBJ2-7; the match to TRBD1 covers 12 bases. Losses at the gene ends were 2 bases for V and 4 bases for J; bases not matched to a gene: 5. The CDR3 contains 16 residues. Germline CDR1 is KGHDR and CDR2 is SFDVKD. The CDR3 nucleotides are TGTGCCACCAGTGATTCGGGACAGGGGGCGCTTTACGAGCAGTACTTC. Translated: CATSDSGQGALYEQYF.

This chain uses TRBV19 with TRBJ2-2; unclear D gene. The CDR3 extends over 12 amino acids. With 1 base removed from V and 7 bases from J, the gap between germline ends came to 4 bases. CDR1 and CDR2 from the germline V gene are LNHDA and SQIVND (reference sequence). In DNA form, the CDR3 reads TGTGCCAGTAGTATAGCCAGCGGGGAGCTGTTTTTT. Its translation: CASSIASGELFF.

The rearrangement joins TRBV6-4 to TRBJ2-7; D is perhaps TRBD2 (5 bases). CDR3 size: 15 residues. V lost 8 bases to trimming and J lost 3 bases, with 20 bases between them. Per the germline V gene, CDR1 is MRHNA and CDR2 is SNTAGT. In nucleotides, the CDR3 is TGTGCCAGCGGACCGGACTTCGCTGAATACTACGAGCAGTACTTC. This sequence encodes CASGPDFAEYYEQYF.

This chain links TRBV29-1 with TRBJ2-7; 8 nucleotides match TRBD2. Germline-derived CDR1 and CDR2 are SQVTM and ANQGSEA. The CDR3 extends over 13 amino acids. The ends lost 7 bases at V and 6 bases at J; junction bases unmatched: 11. The CDR3 DNA reads as TGCAGCGCTGAGGCGGGGGGCCGGAGCGAGCAGTACTTC. Amino acids: CSAEAGGRSEQYF.

V is TRBV5-6 and J is TRBJ1-2; D gene unclear. Looked up from germline, CDR1 is SGHDT and CDR2 is YYEEEE. Trimming removed 5 bases from V and 0 bases from J, with 11 bases in between. The CDR3 sequence is 14 residues long. In DNA form, the CDR3 reads TGTGCCAGCAGTAGGACTCAAGCTAACTATGGCTACACCTTC. This encodes CASSRTQANYGYTF.

The CDR3 nucleotides read TGTGCCAGCAGCGTAGGGGCCGCGGGTGAGCAGTACTTC. This gives the protein CASSVGAAGEQYF. The V call is TRBV9, the J call TRBJ2-7; possible D gene TRBD2, 5 bases. The CDR3 loop spans 13 amino acids. Trimming cost V 0 bases and J 7 bases, with 11 bases left between them. Germline CDR1 reads SGDLS; CDR2 reads YYNGEE.

The V call is TRBV2, the J call TRBJ1-2, with 11 bases that match TRBD1. The length of the CDR3 is 12 residues. V was clipped by 10 bases and J by 7 bases; unmatched bases: 5. Germline assignment: CDR1 SNHLY and CDR2 FYNNEI. CDR3 sequence (DNA): TGTGCCACCCGGACAGGGGGCTCTGGCTACACCTTC. Translated, it gives CATRTGGSGYTF.

This sequence joins TRBV28 and TRBJ1-3; 9 bases line up with TRBD1. There are 17 residues in the CDR3. Germline V gives CDR1 MDHEN, CDR2 SYDVKM. V trimming: 5 bases; J trimming: 0 bases; junction bases outside the gene matches: 8. The chain's CDR3 is CASSPTGGAVSGNTIYF. The DNA for the CDR3 is TGTGCCAGCAGTCCGACAGGGGGGGCAGTCTCTGGAAACACCATATATTTT. Full variable domain (outside the CDR3, taken from reference TRBV28 and TRBJ1-3): DVKVTQSSRYLVKRTGEKVFLECVQDMDHENMFWYRQDPGLGLRLIYFSYDVKMKEKGDIPEGYSVSREKKERFSLILESASTNQTSMYLCASSPTGGAVSGNTIYFGEGSWLTVV.

The CDR3 DNA reads TGTGCCAGTAGTATCTTTAGCGGGGGGCAAGAGACCCAGTACTTC. As protein: CASSIFSGGQETQYF. The J gene is TRBJ2-5, the V gene TRBV19; 10 bases agree with TRBD2. CDR1 is LNHDA, CDR2 SQIVND, per germline (reference sequence). CDR3 length: 15 amino acids. V was clipped by 3 bases and J by 2 bases; unmatched bases: 3.

The chain links TRBV6-5 to TRBJ1-1; tentatively, D is TRBD1 (6 bases). CDR3 length equals 14 residues. V lost 6 bases and J lost 8, with 19 bases in between. The germline CDR1 and CDR2 sequences are MNHEY and SVGAGI. The CDR3 reads CASSRFDRRSEAFF. The CDR3 DNA reads TGTGCCAGCAGCCGATTCGACAGGAGATCCGAAGCTTTCTTT.

The chain carries TRBV5-8 and TRBJ2-1; the match to TRBD2 covers 8 bases. The CDR3 is made up of 14 amino acids. V shed 6 bases and J 15 bases; nucleotides not matched to a gene: 17. CDR1 SGHTS and CDR2 YDEGEE come from the germline V gene. Here the CDR3 DNA reads TGTGCCAGCATCCGGGGCCTAGCGGGTGGGCTGGCGTTCTTC. Its protein is CASIRGLAGGLAFF. The full variable domain, in which reference TRBV5-8 and TRBJ2-1 provide the parts outside the CDR3, is EAGVTQSPTHLIKTRGQQATLRCSPISGHTSVYWYQQALGLGLQFLLWYDEGEERNRGNFPPRFSGRQFPNYSSELNVNALELEDSALYLCASIRGLAGGLAFFGPGTRLTVL.

This chain joins TRBV19 and TRBJ2-1, with 9 bases fitting TRBD2. Losses at the gene ends were 3 bases for V and 4 bases for J; bases not matched to a gene: 10. Germline V gene lookup returns CDR1 LNHDA and CDR2 SQIVND (reference sequence). The CDR3 has 17 amino acids. The CDR3 sequence is CASSIYGLATVYNEQFF. CDR3 coding DNA: TGTGCCAGTAGTATCTACGGACTAGCGACAGTTTACAATGAGCAGTTCTTC.

CDR3: CASSARGWGQETQYF. Here the CDR3 DNA reads TGTGCCAGCAGCGCCAGGGGTTGGGGACAAGAGACCCAGTACTTC. The V gene is TRBV5-6, the J gene TRBJ2-5, with D possibly TRBD1 on 6 matching bases. Trimming took 4 bases from V and 2 from J, leaving 15 bases between them. This CDR3 comprises 15 residues. From germline, CDR1 is SGHDT and CDR2 YYEEEE.

V gene TRBV28 combines with J gene TRBJ2-3, with unresolved D. The CDR3 is 13 amino acids. V was shortened by 10 bases and J by 0 bases, with 11 bases between the two germline ends. CDR1 is MDHEN and CDR2 is SYDVKM in the germline V gene. CDR3 nucleotide sequence: TGTGCCACCCTTCTCCCTAGCACAGATACGCAGTATTTT. Encoded protein: CATLLPSTDTQYF.

The chain has TRBV19 and TRBJ1-1, with 10 bases identical to TRBD1. The CDR3 has 15 residues. CDR1 and CDR2 (germline): LNHDA, SQIVND (reference sequence). The ends lost 4 bases at V and 3 bases at J; junction bases unmatched: 5. The CDR3 reads CASSTDRGHDTEAFF. As DNA, the CDR3 is TGTGCCAGTAGTACCGACAGGGGGCACGACACTGAAGCTTTCTTT.

The V call is TRBV29-1, the J call TRBJ1-1; possibly TRBD1 for D (5 bases). V was trimmed by 4 bases and J by 1 base, leaving 10 bases between them. This CDR3 is built from 13 residues. CDR1 is SQVTM and CDR2 is ANQGSEA in the germline V gene. The CDR3 bases are TGCAGCGTTGCGGGACTCTGGAACACTGAAGCTTTCTTT. Translation gives CSVAGLWNTEAFF.